These 28 T cell receptor beta chains originate from one sample sequenced in a study of shared clonotypes between healthy human individuals. This table comes from immunoSEQ multiplex PCR, and its TCRdb copy is limited to in-frame clones, with some not included. The table records millions of clones, approximately 93% of them present only once. Source material: naive CD4+ T cells from PBMCs. Subset reported: CD45RA+ positively selected. Receptor source: a man aged 18 to 30 in good health. Some clones in this sample may be carry-over from other donors' samples.

The V gene is TRBV6-6, the J gene TRBJ2-7, with 7 bases that match TRBD1. Germline V lookup: CDR1 MNHNY, CDR2 SVGAGI (reference sequence). Losses at the gene ends were 5 bases for V and 1 base for J; bases not matched to a gene: 5. The CDR3 length is 14 residues. CDR3 amino acids: CASSLTGASYEQYF. In DNA, the CDR3 is TGTGCCAGCAGTCTTACAGGGGCTTCCTACGAGCAGTACTTC.

V is TRBV4-1 and J is TRBJ1-3; possibly TRBD1 for D (5 bases). The V gene lost 3 bases and the J gene lost 0 bases, with 9 bases spanning the gap. CDR3 length: 15 residues. Germline V gives CDR1 MGHRA, CDR2 YSYEKL. The CDR3 loop is CASSHGGNSGNTIYF. The CDR3 DNA reads as TGCGCCAGCAGCCACGGGGGAAACTCTGGAAACACCATATATTTT.

The chain couples TRBV5-6 to TRBJ2-7, with D possibly TRBD2 on 6 matching bases. This CDR3 has 13 residues. V was cut by 5 bases and J by 8 bases, with 17 bases left in between. Germline V gene sequence: CDR1 SGHDT, CDR2 YYEEEE. CDR3 sequence: CASSRRVGDQQYF. In DNA form, the CDR3 reads TGTGCCAGCAGTCGGAGGGTTGGGGACCAGCAGTACTTC.

V usage is TRBV28 and J usage is TRBJ1-2; 8 nucleotides match TRBD1. CDR3 size: 15 residues. Unmatched junction bases numbered 13, after V lost 8 bases and J lost 5 bases. Per the germline V gene, CDR1 is MDHEN and CDR2 is SYDVKM. The CDR3 DNA follows: TGTGCCAGCGGAGGCCAGGGGGCCCCTGGATATGGCTACACCTTC. Encoded protein: CASGGQGAPGYGYTF.

This clone showed up just once. The chain combines TRBV28 with TRBJ2-7, with D possibly TRBD1 on 5 matching bases. This CDR3 region has 16 residues. Trimming pared 6 bases from V and 3 bases from J, leaving 21 bases between. Germline lookup yields CDR1 MDHEN and CDR2 SYDVKM. The CDR3 region is CASRPSSPGSYYEQYF. CDR3 sequence (DNA): TGTGCCAGCAGGCCCTCTAGTCCAGGGTCTTACTACGAGCAGTACTTC.

This CDR3 is CASSLVVGLRETQYF. CDR3 DNA: TGTGCCAGCAGCTTAGTGGTCGGCCTGAGGGAGACCCAGTACTTC. The rearrangement uses TRBV11-2 and TRBJ2-5; D gene ambiguous. The CDR3 is made up of 15 amino acids. Germline V gene data show CDR1 as SGHAT and CDR2 as FQNNGV. Trimming pared 1 base from V and 5 bases from J, leaving 14 bases between.

V usage is TRBV5-1 and J usage is TRBJ2-6; TRBD1 agrees at 8 bases. Germline values: CDR1 SGHRS, CDR2 YFSETQ. V dropped 3 bases and J dropped 0; count of bases not matched to a gene: 5. CDR3 size: 17 residues. The CDR3 here is CASSWGDRTSGANVLTF. The CDR3 coding sequence is TGCGCCAGCAGCTGGGGGGACAGGACCTCTGGGGCCAACGTCCTGACTTTC.

Regarding this clone: Different DNA sequences within this sample yield the same CDR3. CDR3 amino acids: CASSPGTGLSGANVLTF. The CDR3 bases are TGTGCCAGCAGTCCCGGGACAGGGCTCTCTGGGGCCAACGTCCTGACTTTC. The rearrangement uses TRBV11-3 and TRBJ2-6, with 9 bases aligning to TRBD1. The CDR3 runs to 17 residues. J lost 0 bases, V lost 6 bases, and 6 bases had no gene match. The germline V gene encodes CDR1 SGHNT and CDR2 YENEEA.

The J gene is TRBJ2-7, the V gene TRBV10-2; D tentatively reads TRBD1 or TRBD2 (5 bases each). The length of the CDR3 is 13 residues. The germline V and J ends were trimmed by 8 bases and 0 bases, with 11 bases remaining between them. Germline CDR1 and CDR2: WSHSY and SAAADI. CDR3 loop: CASRRDPSYEQYF. In nucleotides, the CDR3 is TGCGCCAGCCGTAGGGACCCCTCCTACGAGCAGTACTTC.

This clone was seen more than once but under ten times. The J gene is TRBJ1-2, the V gene TRBV2; no clear D gene. Between the trimmed V and J ends, which lost 5 bases and 4 bases, there was a span of 17 bases. Germline CDR1 reads SNHLY; CDR2 reads FYNNEI. CDR3 length: 15 amino acids. CDR3 amino acids: CASSPGPALGYGYTF. The CDR3 nucleotides are TGTGCCAGCAGTCCAGGACCAGCATTGGGCTATGGCTACACCTTC.

This chain uses TRBV7-3 with TRBJ2-1, with 15 positions matching TRBD2. The CDR3 is 14 residues long. The J segment lost 12 bases and the V segment lost 4 bases, leaving 4 bases of the junction unmatched. Germline V gene data show CDR1 as SGHTA and CDR2 as FQGTGA. Here the CDR3 DNA reads TGTGCCAGCAGCTCCGGGACTAGCGGGAGGAGGCAGTTCTTC. Its protein is CASSSGTSGRRQFF.

The chain carries TRBV6-5 and TRBJ2-1, with D perhaps matching TRBD2 (6 bases). The V and J ends lost 5 bases and 15 bases respectively, with 20 bases between them. The germline CDR1 and CDR2 sequences are MNHEY and SVGAGI. The CDR3 extends over 13 amino acids. The CDR3 sequence is CASSRSRDSPPFF. CDR3 DNA: TGTGCCAGCAGTCGGTCCCGGGACTCCCCTCCGTTCTTC.

V gene TRBV2 combines with J gene TRBJ2-1; 10 nucleotides match TRBD2. Trimming removed 6 bases from V and 0 bases from J; junction bases left unmatched: 8. The CDR3 sequence is 17 residues long. CDR1 SNHLY and CDR2 FYNNEI come from the germline V gene. This CDR3 is CASRGWTSGYSYNEQFF. CDR3 bases: TGTGCCAGCAGGGGGTGGACTAGCGGTTACTCCTACAATGAGCAGTTCTTC.

This chain links TRBV27 with TRBJ2-2; 7 nucleotides agree with TRBD2. The CDR3 is 18 residues long. J was trimmed by 7 bases and V by 0 bases; bases with no gene match: 14. The germline V gene has CDR1 MNHEY and CDR2 SMNVEV (reference sequence). The CDR3 here is CASSLSFLTGGPGGELFF. The CDR3 DNA reads as TGTGCCAGCAGTTTATCGTTCCTAACGGGAGGACCTGGCGGGGAGCTGTTTTTT.

As regards this clone: This may come from a read error, since a much larger clone is one base off. Other DNA sequences in this sample translate to the same CDR3. This chain links TRBV9 with TRBJ1-1; D may be TRBD1 (5 bases). Germline lookup yields CDR1 SGDLS and CDR2 YYNGEE. The CDR3 runs 13 residues. V lost 0 bases and J 4 bases, leaving 7 bases between the germline ends. The CDR3 reads CASSVAGSTEAFF. CDR3 bases: TGTGCCAGCAGCGTAGCAGGGAGCACTGAAGCTTTCTTT.

The chain employs TRBV19 and TRBJ1-1; no clear D. The CDR3 has 14 residues. The germline V and J ends were trimmed by 3 bases and 1 base, with 9 bases remaining between them. Germline V gene data show CDR1 as LNHDA and CDR2 as SQIVND (reference sequence). CDR3 region: CASSMLDSNTEAFF. CDR3 DNA sequence: TGTGCCAGTAGTATGCTAGACTCGAACACTGAAGCTTTCTTT.

The chain uses TRBV5-1 and TRBJ1-5; D is perhaps TRBD1 (6 bases). Germline-derived CDR1 and CDR2 are SGHRS and YFSETQ. CDR3 length: 17 residues. Between the trimmed V and J ends, which lost 0 bases and 5 bases, there was a span of 18 bases. The DNA for the CDR3 is TGCGCCAGCAGCTTGGGGGATACAGGGTGGTCTGATCAGCCCCAGCATTTT. Protein: CASSLGDTGWSDQPQHF.

This clone appeared a few times. Other DNA sequences within the sample encode an identical CDR3. The chain has TRBV5-1 and TRBJ1-1, with D unclear. This CDR3 comprises 14 residues. In germline, CDR1 is SGHRS, CDR2 YFSETQ. V lost 0 bases to trimming and J lost 1 base, with 7 bases between them. The CDR3 is CASSLEAGNTEAFF. DNA for the CDR3: TGCGCCAGCAGCTTGGAGGCAGGGAACACTGAAGCTTTCTTT.

This chain connects TRBV29-1 to TRBJ2-5, with TRBD2 identical over 7 bases. CDR3 length: 14 residues. Germline V CDR1 and CDR2: SQVTM, ANQGSEA. V shed 7 bases and J 5 bases; nucleotides not matched to a gene: 13. CDR3 DNA sequence: TGCAGCGCGGCTGGGCAGCCCGGGGGGGAGACCCAGTACTTC. It is translated as CSAAGQPGGETQYF.

J is TRBJ2-5 and V is TRBV30; D unclear. CDR3 size: 17 residues. Trimming removed 1 base at V and 1 base at J, with 19 bases between. Germline CDR1 is GTSNPN and CDR2 is SVGIG (reference sequence). The CDR3 sequence: CAWSDPRVGRGQETQYF. The CDR3 DNA reads TGTGCCTGGAGTGACCCTCGAGTTGGCCGCGGCCAAGAGACCCAGTACTTC.

As to this clone: Other DNA sequences of this sample code for an identical CDR3. The V call is TRBV5-1, the J call TRBJ2-1; 10 bases are shared with TRBD2. The CDR3 sequence is 15 residues long. Per germline, CDR1 SGHRS and CDR2 YFSETQ. Losses at the gene ends were 4 bases for V and 6 bases for J; bases not matched to a gene: 7. CDR3 in DNA: TGCGCCAGCAGCCCATTAGCGGGAGGTGGCAATGAGCAGTTCTTC. This codes for CASSPLAGGGNEQFF.

The CDR3 reads CASSLEGQVYNEQFF. The CDR3 DNA is TGTGCCAGCAGCTTAGAGGGACAGGTGTACAATGAGCAGTTCTTC. This rearrangement joins TRBV11-3 to TRBJ2-1, with 8 bases fitting TRBD1. The CDR3 length is 15 residues. Per the germline V gene, CDR1 is SGHNT and CDR2 is YENEEA. J gave up 4 bases and V 0 bases, and 2 bases lay outside the gene matches.

The chain has TRBV18 and TRBJ2-1; unclear D gene. The CDR3 runs 15 residues. V gave up 3 bases and J gave up 7 bases, with 16 bases separating them. Germline values: CDR1 KGHSH, CDR2 LQKENI. This CDR3 reads CASSPQPLFGNEQFF. The CDR3 nucleotides are TGTGCCAGCTCACCCCAACCCCTTTTCGGTAATGAGCAGTTCTTC. Supplemented by reference TRBV18 and TRBJ2-1, the full variable domain reads NAGVMQNPRHLVRRRGQEARLRCSPMKGHSHVYWYRQLPEEGLKFMVYLQKENIIDESGMPKERFSAEFPKEGPSILRIQQVVRGDSAAYFCASSPQPLFGNEQFFGPGTRLTVL.

V is TRBV11-3 and J is TRBJ2-7; TRBD1 might be the D (7 bases). The CDR3 is 14 amino acids. Germline CDR1 SGHNT, CDR2 YENEEA. The germline V and J ends were trimmed by 3 bases and 5 bases, with 14 bases remaining between them. The CDR3 here is CASSFGRGDDEQYF. The DNA for the CDR3 is TGTGCCAGCAGCTTCGGCAGGGGGGACGACGAGCAGTACTTC. Using reference TRBV11-3 and TRBJ2-7 for the parts outside the CDR3, the full variable domain is EAGVVQSPRYKIIEKKQPVAFWCNPISGHNTLYWYLQNLGQGPELLIRYENEEAVDDSQLPKDRFSAERLKGVDSTLKIQPAELGDSAVYLCASSFGRGDDEQYFGPGTRLTVT.

A single count supports this clone. The genes are TRBV4-1 and TRBJ2-5; 12 bases match TRBD1. After removal of 3 bases from V and 3 bases from J, the junction contained 11 bases not matched to a gene. The CDR3 length is 18 residues. Per the germline V gene, CDR1 is MGHRA and CDR2 is YSYEKL. CDR3 nucleotides: TGCGCCAGCAGCCAGGGGACAGGGGGCGCCGATTGGAAAGAGACCCAGTACTTC. Amino acid sequence: CASSQGTGGADWKETQYF.

The chain joins TRBV11-2 to TRBJ2-2, with D tentatively TRBD1 (5 bases). V lost 6 bases and J 1 base, leaving 9 bases between the germline ends. The CDR3 length is 14 residues. In germline, CDR1 is SGHAT, CDR2 FQNNGV. The CDR3 loop is CASSGQGNTGELFF. In nucleotides, the CDR3 is TGTGCCAGCAGTGGGCAGGGGAACACCGGGGAGCTGTTTTTT.

The chain couples TRBV18 to TRBJ2-1; D possibly corresponds to TRBD1 (6 bases). The CDR3 is made up of 11 amino acids. V lost 7 bases and J lost 10, with 11 bases in between. Germline V lookup: CDR1 KGHSH, CDR2 LQKENI. This chain's CDR3 is CASLGGVEQFF. CDR3 sequence (DNA): TGTGCCAGCTTAGGGGGTGTAGAGCAGTTCTTC. Variable domain in full (rest from reference TRBV18 and TRBJ2-1): NAGVMQNPRHLVRRRGQEARLRCSPMKGHSHVYWYRQLPEEGLKFMVYLQKENIIDESGMPKERFSAEFPKEGPSILRIQQVVRGDSAAYFCASLGGVEQFFGPGTRLTVL.

The chain has TRBV7-9 and TRBJ1-5; 7 positions agree with TRBD1. Germline V gene sequence: CDR1 SEHNR, CDR2 FQNEAQ (reference sequence). The CDR3 runs to 15 residues. V lost 5 bases to trimming and J lost 1 base; unmatched junction nucleotides: 5. CDR3 DNA sequence: TGTGCCAGCAGCCCGACAGGGCGGAGCAATCAGCCCCAGCATTTT. Its translation: CASSPTGRSNQPQHF.